The 21 T cell receptor beta chains presented below share a single source sample, sequenced in a study of human T cells and chemical hapten exposure (dated by TCRdb to the early 2020s). Library prep was done by RACE. Data came from a NextSeq 500. TCRdb trimmed the raw reads at Q25, called clones with MiXCR and kept productive beta chains. Here each entry gathers all rows of one CDR3 protein and keeps the most common genes and DNA. The sample table shows 70,000 to 95,000 distinct CDR3 sequences, and more than 6.5% are seen once. 1% to 1.5% of the sample is held by the ten biggest clonotypes. The intended sense of this specimen's time point label: patch test 2, 6 weeks after DPC sensitization. Taken with the paper, the label for treatment or condition translates to: therapeutic diphenylcyclopropenone sensitization with weekly scalp DPC. The material was whole blood, obtained in connection with sensitization to the hapten diphenylcyclopropenone (DPC). The receptors shown here come from a woman aged 30 to 39 with alopecia areata. Some clones in this sample may be carry-over from other donors' samples.

This clonotype was recorded at least ten times. This CDR3 reads CASSLSLRLITDTQYF. In DNA form, the CDR3 reads TGTGCCAGCAGCTTAAGTCTGCGTCTGATTACGGATACGCAGTATTTT. The rearrangement links TRBV7-2 to TRBJ2-3; D unclear. Germline V lookup: CDR1 SGHTA, CDR2 FQGNSA. This CDR3 has 16 amino acids. V lost 2 bases to trimming and J lost 6 bases, with 18 bases between them.

In this sample, this clonotype turned up many times. The chain is built from TRBV7-3 and TRBJ2-5, with D possibly being TRBD2 (6 bases). The V and J ends lost 2 bases and 5 bases respectively, with 18 bases between them. The CDR3 spans 16 residues. Germline CDR1 and CDR2: SGHTA and FQGTGA. DNA of the CDR3: TGTGCCAGCAGCTTAGGAGGGGCTCGCCCAGGGGAGACCCAGTACTTC. Translating gives CASSLGGARPGETQYF.

The chain has TRBV7-9 and TRBJ1-3, with D unresolved. The CDR3 runs to 12 residues. Trimming took off 1 base at V and 6 bases at J, with 4 bases between the two ends. The germline V gene has CDR1 SEHNR and CDR2 FQNEAQ (reference sequence). CDR3: CASSLGVNTIYF. CDR3 DNA: TGTGCCAGCAGCTTAGGGGTAAACACCATATATTTT.

This chain joins TRBV5-4 and TRBJ2-1, with TRBD1 identical over 11 bases. V lost 3 bases, J lost 5 bases, and 4 bases stayed unmatched. Germline assignment: CDR1 SGHNT and CDR2 YYREEE (reference sequence). This CDR3 has 15 residues. Here the CDR3 DNA reads TGTGCCAGCAGCTGGACAGGGGGCGCCCACAATGAGCAGTTCTTC. Translating gives CASSWTGGAHNEQFF. The variable domain in full, completed from reference TRBV5-4 and TRBJ2-1, reads ETGVTQSPTHLIKTRGQQVTLRCSSQSGHNTVSWYQQALGQGPQFIFQYYREEENGRGNFPPRFSGLQFPNYSSELNVNALELDDSALYLCASSWTGGAHNEQFFGPGTRLTVL.

Many counts were recorded for this clonotype. The rearrangement uses TRBV27 and TRBJ2-1, with 7 bases that match TRBD2. The length of the CDR3 is 13 residues. V shed 8 bases, J shed 0 bases, and the junction held 1 base outside the gene matches. Germline CDR1 MNHEY, CDR2 SMNVEV (reference sequence). CDR3 sequence reads: CASRGVSYNEQFF. The DNA for the CDR3 is TGTGCCAGCCGGGGGGTCTCCTACAATGAGCAGTTCTTC.

This clonotype was picked up a small number of times. The chain employs TRBV23-1 and TRBJ1-5, with D unresolved. TRBV23-1 is an open reading frame, and its role is uncertain. The ends were cut back, 7 bases at V and 6 bases at J, with 19 bases in the middle. This CDR3 is 15 amino acids long. DNA for the CDR3: TGCGCCAGCATTTCGGAGGGCCCCGTGGGTCAGCCCCAGCATTTT. It is translated as CASISEGPVGQPQHF.

Many counts were recorded for this clonotype. This chain links TRBV30 with TRBJ2-3; TRBD2 aligns across 10 bases. J lost 6 bases, V lost 5 bases, and 2 bases had no gene match. Per the germline V gene, CDR1 is GTSNPN and CDR2 is SVGIG (reference sequence). The CDR3 is 12 amino acids. The CDR3 DNA follows: TGTGCCTGGGGACTAGCGGCGGATACGCAGTATTTT. Amino acids: CAWGLAADTQYF.

The chain couples TRBV12-3 or TRBV12-4 to TRBJ1-1; TRBD1 matches at 11 bases. The CDR3 sequence is 16 residues long. The V and J ends lost 3 bases and 0 bases, in that order; junction bases with no gene match: 3. CDR3 loop: CASSLGTGGLNTEAFF. The CDR3 coding sequence is TGTGCCAGCAGTTTGGGGACAGGGGGTCTGAACACTGAAGCTTTCTTT.

This clonotype was seen at least ten times. The V and J genes are TRBV11-1 and TRBJ2-3; 9 nucleotides agree with TRBD1. V dropped 5 bases and J dropped 5; count of bases not matched to a gene: 11. The CDR3 has 16 amino acids. The germline V gene has CDR1 SGHAT and CDR2 FQDESV (reference sequence). The CDR3 nucleotides read TGTGCCAGCAGCCATCCGGGACAGGGCCAGGGAGATACGCAGTATTTT. Residues: CASSHPGQGQGDTQYF.

This clonotype appeared a few times. The DNA of the CDR3 is TGTGCCAGCAGTGAAAGAGGGGGGTATAGTCAGCCCCAGCATTTT. It specifies CASSERGGYSQPQHF. The chain joins TRBV2 to TRBJ1-5, with D possibly TRBD1 on 6 matching bases. The CDR3 has 15 amino acids. Trimming stripped 2 bases from V and 6 bases from J, with 14 bases between. Looked up from germline, CDR1 is SNHLY and CDR2 is FYNNEI.

There are many counts of this clonotype. The chain joins TRBV5-1 to TRBJ1-1, with D uncertain. The ends were cut back, 0 bases at V and 0 bases at J, with 9 bases in the middle. Germline V CDR1 and CDR2: SGHRS, YFSETQ. This CDR3 is built from 15 residues. CDR3 nucleotides: TGCGCCAGCAGCTTGGATCCGCTTTTGAACACTGAAGCTTTCTTT. Translating it yields CASSLDPLLNTEAFF.

The genes are TRBV2 and TRBJ1-5; D might be TRBD1 (6 bases). The V gene's germline CDR1 is SNHLY and CDR2 FYNNEI. V was cut by 5 bases and J by 11 bases, with 19 bases left in between. This CDR3 is built from 14 residues. CDR3 coding DNA: TGTGCCAGCAGTTTAAGGACAGCGGAGGGAGCCCAGCATTTT. It specifies CASSLRTAEGAQHF.

This clonotype has a handful of counts. The rearrangement uses TRBV30 and TRBJ1-1; no firm D call. The germline V gene has CDR1 GTSNPN and CDR2 SVGIG (reference sequence). V shed 3 bases and J shed 1 base, with 6 bases lying between them. CDR3 size: 12 residues. The CDR3 region is CAWRTRNTEAFF. In DNA, the CDR3 is TGTGCCTGGAGAACAAGGAACACTGAAGCTTTCTTT. The entire variable domain, with the rest obtained from reference TRBV30 and TRBJ1-1, is as follows: SQTIHQWPATLVQPVGSPLSLECTVEGTSNPNLYWYRQAAGRGLQLLFYSVGIGQISSEVPQNLSASRPQDRQFILSSKKLLLSDSGFYLCAWRTRNTEAFFGQGTRLTVV.

This clonotype was recorded many times. V usage is TRBV6-1 and J usage is TRBJ1-5; D unresolved. The CDR3 length is 13 residues. Trimming stripped 4 bases from V and 7 bases from J, with 11 bases between. CDR1 is MNHNS and CDR2 is SASEGT in the germline V gene. The CDR3 here is CASSVRGQQPQHF. The CDR3 bases are TGTGCCAGCAGTGTCCGCGGGCAACAGCCCCAGCATTTT.

This clonotype has a count of ten or more. V is TRBV5-1 and J is TRBJ1-5, with no clear D. Germline loops: CDR1 SGHRS, CDR2 YFSETQ. V was trimmed by 0 bases and J by 7 bases, leaving 8 bases between them. The CDR3 length is 13 residues. The CDR3 bases are TGCGCCAGCAGCTTGGACCCCGAACAGCCCCAGCATTTT. Translating gives CASSLDPEQPQHF.

As for this clonotype: This may be a read error: a much more frequent sequence differs by one nucleotide. Lacking the conserved final phenylalanine or tryptophan, this CDR3 likely reflects a read error. The CDR3 loop reads CASSSSNEQFS. The CDR3 region has the DNA TGTGCCAGCAGCTCGTCCAATGAGCAGTTCTCC. The V gene is TRBV11-3, the J gene TRBJ2-1; D is uncertain. The germline CDR1 and CDR2 sequences are SGHNT and YENEEA. V lost 4 bases and J lost 6, with 4 bases in between. The CDR3 has 11 residues.

This clonotype was seen at least ten times. The CDR3 DNA is TGCAGTGCTAGAGGGGGCCCGGGCGGGGGGATCTCCTACAATGAGCAGTTCTTC. Residues: CSARGGPGGGISYNEQFF. This chain joins TRBV20-1 and TRBJ2-1; TRBD2 matches at 8 bases. V dropped 1 base and J dropped 0; count of bases not matched to a gene: 11. This CDR3 contains 18 residues. Germline V gene lookup returns CDR1 DFQATT and CDR2 SNEGSKA (reference sequence).

This clonotype was seen a handful of times. The rearrangement joins TRBV28 to TRBJ2-7, with TRBD1 matching over 11 bases. The CDR3 covers 19 residues. Looked up from germline, CDR1 is MDHEN and CDR2 is SYDVKM. The ends lost 5 bases at V and 3 bases at J; junction bases unmatched: 18. For the CDR3, the DNA is TGTGCCAGCAGTCTCTGGACAGGGGGCAATCCTCCTATTCACTACGAGCAGTACTTC. Its translation is CASSLWTGGNPPIHYEQYF.

The V and J genes are TRBV2 and TRBJ2-4, with 7 bases that match TRBD1. The CDR3 runs 16 residues. After removal of 5 bases from V and 0 bases from J, the junction contained 7 bases not matched to a gene. Germline values: CDR1 SNHLY, CDR2 FYNNEI. The CDR3: CASSPDRALAKNIQYF. The CDR3 DNA sequence: TGTGCCAGCAGTCCCGACAGGGCCCTAGCCAAAAACATTCAGTACTTC.

This clonotype was seen repeatedly, ten times or more. This rearrangement joins TRBV12-3 or TRBV12-4 to TRBJ1-5; 9 bases line up with TRBD1. CDR3 length equals 15 residues. Trimming removed 1 base from V and 6 bases from J; junction bases left unmatched: 4. The CDR3 DNA sequence: TGTGCCAGCAGTTTAGAACAGGGGGCGGGTCAGCCCCAGCATTTT. Translating it yields CASSLEQGAGQPQHF.

This clonotype was seen at least ten times. The genes are TRBV5-1 and TRBJ1-2, with 7 nucleotides matching TRBD1. There are 16 residues in the CDR3. V was pared by 0 bases and J by 0 bases, with 5 bases of the junction left unmatched. Germline CDR1 reads SGHRS; CDR2 reads YFSETQ. Written as DNA, the CDR3 is TGCGCCAGCAGCTTGGATGGGACAGAGACTAACTATGGCTACACCTTC. Translating gives CASSLDGTETNYGYTF.